The 7 T cell receptor beta chains in this list originate from one sample, sequenced in a study of post-analysis software for immune sequencing data. Unique molecular identifiers had been added to the TCR beta cDNA libraries. TCRdb called the PCR reads again in MiXCR, with one record for every CDR3 protein. The table lists around 250,000 distinct CDR3 sequences, 35% to 40% of them singletons. Study outcomes and limitations: Controls had lower frequencies than patients of a few TRBV segments, which included TRBV5-6, TRBV5-1 and TRBV20-1.

No antigens are known for them. The specimen sequenced was blood. These receptors came from a girl aged 5-17 years with multiple sclerosis.

The rearrangement links TRBV20-1 to TRBJ1-3; TRBD1 aligns across 7 bases. The V segment lost 6 bases and the J segment 3 bases; nucleotides outside the gene matches: 2. The CDR3 consists of 12 residues. Germline-derived CDR1 and CDR2 are DFQATT and SNEGSKA (reference sequence). CDR3 protein: CSAGTDGNTIYF. The CDR3 DNA reads as TGCAGTGCCGGGACAGATGGAAACACCATATATTTT.

The chain is built from TRBV4-2 and TRBJ1-5; TRBD1 matches at 7 bases. The length of the CDR3 is 16 residues. The ends lost 0 bases at V and 5 bases at J; junction bases unmatched: 7. Per the germline V gene, CDR1 is LGHNA and CDR2 is YNFKEQ. The chain's CDR3 is CASSQEGDRAYQPQHF. For the CDR3, the DNA is TGTGCCAGCAGCCAAGAAGGAGACAGGGCGTATCAGCCCCAGCATTTT.

This clonotype was recorded many times. The chain uses TRBV6-2 or TRBV6-3 and TRBJ2-3, with TRBD2 matching over 9 bases. V shed 4 bases, J shed 2 bases, and the junction held 7 bases outside the gene matches. The CDR3 totals 16 residues. The germline CDR1 and CDR2 sequences are MNHEY and SVGEGT. CDR3 coding DNA: TGTGCCAGCAGTTCCGATAGCGGGAGACCCACAGATACGCAGTATTTT. Amino acid sequence: CASSSDSGRPTDTQYF.

The rearrangement links TRBV29-1 to TRBJ2-7, with D perhaps TRBD1 (5 bases). V was clipped by 4 bases and J by 2 bases, with 15 bases between them. Germline assignment: CDR1 SQVTM and CDR2 ANQGSEA. The CDR3 loop spans 14 amino acids. CDR3: CSVVHKTETYEQYF. CDR3 in DNA: TGCAGCGTTGTCCACAAGACAGAAACCTACGAGCAGTACTTC.

The chain carries TRBV3-1 and TRBJ1-2; D is ambiguous. CDR1 is LGHDT, CDR2 YNNKEL, per germline (reference sequence). Deletions cut 1 base from V and 1 base from J, with 10 bases between. The CDR3 contains 15 residues. The CDR3 sequence: CASSQVAESNYGYTF. The CDR3 DNA is TGTGCCAGCAGCCAAGTGGCAGAGAGTAACTATGGCTACACCTTC.

This CDR3 is CAISEWNIGVGDTQYF. The DNA for the CDR3 is TGTGCCATCAGTGAGTGGAATATCGGGGTAGGAGATACGCAGTATTTT. This chain connects TRBV10-3 to TRBJ2-3; weak D call: TRBD2 (5 bases). CDR1 and CDR2 from the germline V gene are ENHRY and SYGVKD. The CDR3 has 16 amino acids. V lost 1 base and J 5 bases, leaving 16 bases between the germline ends.

This clonotype was recorded at least ten times. V gene TRBV3-1 combines with J gene TRBJ2-5; D unclear. Per germline, CDR1 LGHDT and CDR2 YNNKEL (reference sequence). The CDR3 loop spans 12 amino acids. Trimming stripped 3 bases from V and 5 bases from J, with 7 bases between. The CDR3 loop reads CASSQIAETQYF. The DNA for the CDR3 is TGTGCCAGCAGCCAGATCGCGGAGACCCAGTACTTC.